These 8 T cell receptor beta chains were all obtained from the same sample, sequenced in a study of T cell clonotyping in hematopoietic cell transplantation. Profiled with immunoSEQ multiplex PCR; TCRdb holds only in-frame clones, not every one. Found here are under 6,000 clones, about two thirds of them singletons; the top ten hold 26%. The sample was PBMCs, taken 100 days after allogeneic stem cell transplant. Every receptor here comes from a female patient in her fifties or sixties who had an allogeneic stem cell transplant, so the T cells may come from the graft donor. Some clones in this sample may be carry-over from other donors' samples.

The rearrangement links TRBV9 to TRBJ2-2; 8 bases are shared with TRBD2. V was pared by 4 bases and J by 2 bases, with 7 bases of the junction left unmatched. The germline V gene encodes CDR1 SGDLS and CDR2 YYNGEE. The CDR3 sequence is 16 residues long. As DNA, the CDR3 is TGTGCCAGCAGCTCCCAGACTAGCGCCAACACCGGGGAGCTGTTTTTT. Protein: CASSSQTSANTGELFF.

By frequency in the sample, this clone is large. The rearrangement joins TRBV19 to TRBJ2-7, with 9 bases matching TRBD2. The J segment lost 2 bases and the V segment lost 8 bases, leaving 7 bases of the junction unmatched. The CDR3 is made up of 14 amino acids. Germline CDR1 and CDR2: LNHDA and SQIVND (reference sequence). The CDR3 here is CASLDSGSPYEQYF. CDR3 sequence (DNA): TGTGCCAGTCTGGATAGCGGGAGCCCCTACGAGCAGTACTTC.

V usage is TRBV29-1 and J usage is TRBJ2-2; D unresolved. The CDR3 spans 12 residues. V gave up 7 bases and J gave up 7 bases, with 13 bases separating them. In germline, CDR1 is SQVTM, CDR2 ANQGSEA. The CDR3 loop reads CSALQTLGELFF. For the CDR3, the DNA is TGCAGCGCCCTACAAACCCTCGGGGAGCTGTTTTTT.

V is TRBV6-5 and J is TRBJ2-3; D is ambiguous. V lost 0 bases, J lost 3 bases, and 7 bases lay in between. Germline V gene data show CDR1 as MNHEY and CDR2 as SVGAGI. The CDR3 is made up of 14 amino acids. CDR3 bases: TGTGCCAGCAGTTACTCGAGGTCAACAGATACGCAGTATTTT. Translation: CASSYSRSTDTQYF.

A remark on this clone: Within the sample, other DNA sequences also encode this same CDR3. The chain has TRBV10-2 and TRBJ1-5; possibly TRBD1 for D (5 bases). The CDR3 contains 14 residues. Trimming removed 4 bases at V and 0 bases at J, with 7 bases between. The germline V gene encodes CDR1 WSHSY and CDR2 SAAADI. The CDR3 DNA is TGCGCCAGCAGTGCAGGGAATAGCAATCAGCCCCAGCATTTT. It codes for CASSAGNSNQPQHF.

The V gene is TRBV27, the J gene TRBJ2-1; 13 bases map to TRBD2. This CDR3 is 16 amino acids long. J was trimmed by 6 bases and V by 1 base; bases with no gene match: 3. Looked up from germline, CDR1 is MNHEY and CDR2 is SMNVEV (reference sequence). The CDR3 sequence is CASSLLRLAGGNEQFF. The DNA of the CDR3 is TGTGCCAGCAGTTTATTGAGACTAGCGGGGGGCAATGAGCAGTTCTTC.

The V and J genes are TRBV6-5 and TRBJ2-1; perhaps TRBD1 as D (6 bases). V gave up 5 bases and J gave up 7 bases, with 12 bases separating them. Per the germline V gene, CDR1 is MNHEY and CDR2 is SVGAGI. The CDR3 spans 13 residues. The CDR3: CASSTGYGNEQFF. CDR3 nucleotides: TGTGCCAGCAGTACAGGGTATGGGAATGAGCAGTTCTTC.

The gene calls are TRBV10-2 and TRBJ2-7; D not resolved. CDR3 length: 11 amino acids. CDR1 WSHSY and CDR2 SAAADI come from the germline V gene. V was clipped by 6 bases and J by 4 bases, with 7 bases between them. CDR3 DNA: TGCGCCAGCAGCCTAGGTTACGAGCAGTACTTC. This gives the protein CASSLGYEQYF.